This T cell receptor (beta chain) emerged from a study of Ad26.COV2.S vaccination and SARS-CoV-2 variants (dated by TCRdb to the early 2020s). About the study as a whole: Vaccine-arm donors came from COV1001, a multicentre, randomized, double-blind, placebo-controlled phase I-IIa trial of Ad26.COV2.S in healthy adults. Ad26.COV2.S was given intramuscularly at 5x10^10 or 1x10^11 viral particles, as a single shot or as two shots 56 days apart. TCRbeta repertoire sequencing was used to assess the specificity and breadth of SARS-CoV-2-reactive T cell receptors after Ad26.COV2.S vaccination. Trial participants were randomized into five groups of five, in which low-dose or high-dose Ad26.COV2.S was given once or twice, or placebo was given on both occasions. A total of around 32 samples were included in the TCR-sequenced set, comprising roughly 19 Ad26.COV2.S vaccine recipients, 5 placebo recipients and 8 SARS-CoV-2 convalescent individuals. Investigators did not know the trial group allocation while performing experiments and assessing outcomes. Study-wide conclusions, independent of this receptor: Ad26.COV2.S recipients had higher spike-specific TCR breadth than placebo recipients (P = 0.0014). Non-spike TCR breadth was comparable between vaccine and placebo recipients, consistent with the vaccine containing only spike. It was noted by the authors that total T cell responses may have been underestimated by the TCR breadth and depth analyses. Substantial breadth of spike-specific CD8+ and CD4+ T cell responses was reported after vaccination. Comparing responses between vaccine doses or regimens was not something the study was powered to do.

Turning to this clone: Its antigen has not been determined. Base qualities are not at hand, and no much larger clone is one base apart.

Taken from cysteine to phenylalanine, the CDR3 has 15 residues. Left in the record is the CDR3 DNA by itself, 45 bases read in frame from the first base. At the junction V is shortened by 5 bases and J by 4 bases; bases outside the gene matches: 7. The germline V gene (reference sequence) sets CDR1 to SEHNR and CDR2 to FQNEAQ. The label giving this sample's treatment or condition can be read as: roughly 20 received Ad26.COV2.S at low or high dose, single or two shots; about five received placebo; per-sample allocation not given. For vaccine and placebo recipients, the sequenced repertoires came from samples collected on day 63 after the first injection. In Cohort 1b, 25 or so adults aged 18-55 years were enrolled at a single site in Boston, USA, between 29 July and 7 August 2020. As a vaccine, Ad26.COV2.S was a replication-incompetent adenovirus type 26 vector that expressed a prefusion-stabilized SARS-CoV-2 spike protein derived from the original Wuhan strain.

The immunoSEQ Assay was used to sequence TCRbeta CDR3 regions. After extraction, genomic DNA underwent amplification by bias-controlled multiplex PCR, followed by high-throughput sequencing. Per the authors' processing: To quantify the absolute abundance of each unique TCRbeta CDR3 region, sequences were collapsed and filtered. T cell fraction was estimated by normalizing TCRbeta template counts to usable DNA, which was measured by amplifying reference genes present in all nucleated cells. Repertoire TCRs were annotated as SARS-CoV-2-specific by exact matching of V gene, CDR3 amino acid sequence and J gene to a known reactive TCR set. The reference SARS-CoV-2 TCR set was obtained from MIRA and was filtered for enrichment in COVID-19-positive ImmuneCODE repertoires, whereby public or cross-reactive TCRs were removed. Using the MIRA antigens, annotated TCRs were further analysed by specific ORF or by position within an ORF. Breadth was defined as annotated unique rearrangements over total unique productive rearrangements; depth was the summed frequency of those rearrangements. Two-sided Wilcoxon rank-sum tests were used to compare TCR breadth between groups. This immuneACCESS table, as held by TCRdb, lists in-frame sequences with V and J called but not all clones. Of the missing ones, under half trace to an unresolved V gene in checked studies; the others have no known cause. V, J and clone size are taken as reported in that table, and D and trimming were inferred from the DNA itself. The sample records about 480,000 clones, around nine tenths of which are singletons. The ten biggest clones cover around 13% of the sample.

Sequencing used peripheral blood, obtained in a trial of Ad26.COV2.S vaccine versus placebo. The receptor comes from a person between 18 and 60 years old who received the Ad26.COV2.S COVID-19 vaccine or a placebo. Here the chain combines TRBV7-9 and TRBJ2-7; TRBD1 matches 11 bases in the middle. The encoded CDR3 is CASSPGGTGGYEQYF. The nucleotide sequence is given as TGTGCCAGCAGCCCCGGGGGGACAGGGGGTTACGAGCAGTACTTC.